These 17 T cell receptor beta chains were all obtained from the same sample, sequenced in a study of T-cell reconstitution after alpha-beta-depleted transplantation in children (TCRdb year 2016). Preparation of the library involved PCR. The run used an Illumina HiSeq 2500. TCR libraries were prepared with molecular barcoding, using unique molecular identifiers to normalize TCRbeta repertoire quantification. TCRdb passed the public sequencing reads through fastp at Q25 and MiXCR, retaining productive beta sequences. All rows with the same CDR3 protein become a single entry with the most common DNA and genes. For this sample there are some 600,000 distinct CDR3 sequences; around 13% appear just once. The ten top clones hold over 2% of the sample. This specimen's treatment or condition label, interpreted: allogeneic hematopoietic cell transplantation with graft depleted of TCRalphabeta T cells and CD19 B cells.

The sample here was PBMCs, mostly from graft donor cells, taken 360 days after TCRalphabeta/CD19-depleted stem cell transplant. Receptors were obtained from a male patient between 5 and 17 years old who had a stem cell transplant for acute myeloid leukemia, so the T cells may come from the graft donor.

Here the CDR3 reads CASSQISTPVAKNIQYF. CDR3 sequence (DNA): TGCGCCAGCAGCCAAATTTCGACGCCCGTGGCCAAAAACATTCAGTACTTC. The V and J genes are TRBV4-3 and TRBJ2-4, with D unresolved. Trimming shortened V by 2 bases and J by 1 base, and 15 bases separated the two germline ends. In germline, CDR1 is LGHNA, CDR2 YSLEER. The CDR3 contains 17 residues.

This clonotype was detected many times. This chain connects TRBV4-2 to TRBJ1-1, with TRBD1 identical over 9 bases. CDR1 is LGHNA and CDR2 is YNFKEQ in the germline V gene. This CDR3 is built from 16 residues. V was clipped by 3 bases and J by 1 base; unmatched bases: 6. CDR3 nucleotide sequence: TGTGCCAGCAGCCACCCCGGACAGGGGCGGAACACTGAAGCTTTCTTT. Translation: CASSHPGQGRNTEAFF.

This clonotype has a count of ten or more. The CDR3 here is CASSRDRGSYEQYF. DNA for the CDR3: TGTGCCAGCAGCCGGGACAGGGGGTCCTACGAGCAGTACTTC. This chain uses TRBV18 with TRBJ2-7, with 11 positions matching TRBD1. The CDR3 runs to 14 residues. Looked up from germline, CDR1 is KGHSH and CDR2 is LQKENI. J gave up 1 base and V 8 bases, and 4 bases lay outside the gene matches.

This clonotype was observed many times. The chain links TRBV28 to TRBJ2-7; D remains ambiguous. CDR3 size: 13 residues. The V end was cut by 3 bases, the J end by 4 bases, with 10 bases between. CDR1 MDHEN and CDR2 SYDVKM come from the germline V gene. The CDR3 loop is CASSFGPGYEQYF. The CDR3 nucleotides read TGTGCCAGCAGTTTCGGACCGGGTTACGAGCAGTACTTC.

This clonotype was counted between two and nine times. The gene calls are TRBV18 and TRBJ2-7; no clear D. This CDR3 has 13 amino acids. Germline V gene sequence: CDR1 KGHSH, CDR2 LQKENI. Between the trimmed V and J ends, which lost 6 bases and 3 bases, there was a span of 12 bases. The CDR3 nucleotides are TGTGCCAGCTCTCCCGTCGAGAGCTACGAGCAGTACTTC. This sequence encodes CASSPVESYEQYF.

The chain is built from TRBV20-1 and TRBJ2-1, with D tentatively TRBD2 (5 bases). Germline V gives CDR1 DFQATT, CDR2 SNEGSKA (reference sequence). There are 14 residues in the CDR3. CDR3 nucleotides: TGCAGCCCTAATTTCCGAGGGTCCTACAATGAGCAGTTCTTC. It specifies CSPNFRGSYNEQFF.

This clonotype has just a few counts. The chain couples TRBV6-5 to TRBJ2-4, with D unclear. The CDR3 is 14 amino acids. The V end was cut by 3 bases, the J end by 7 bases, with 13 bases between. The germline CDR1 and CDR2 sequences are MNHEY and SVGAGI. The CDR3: CASSYSPFANIQYF. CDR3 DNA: TGTGCCAGCAGTTATAGTCCGTTTGCCAACATTCAGTACTTC.

CDR3 DNA sequence: TGTGCCAGCAGTTACTTAACAGGGGGCTTGTATGAAGCTTTCTTT. It is translated as CASSYLTGGLYEAFF. V gene TRBV6-5 combines with J gene TRBJ1-1; TRBD1 aligns across 9 bases. CDR1 MNHEY and CDR2 SVGAGI come from the germline V gene. This CDR3 contains 15 residues. With 1 base clipped from V and 7 bases from J, the junction kept 7 bases outside the gene matches.

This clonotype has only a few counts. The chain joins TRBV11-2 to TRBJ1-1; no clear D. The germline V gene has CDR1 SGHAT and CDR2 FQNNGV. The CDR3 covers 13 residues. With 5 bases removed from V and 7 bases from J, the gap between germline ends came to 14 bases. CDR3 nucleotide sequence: TGTGCCAGCAGCCGTTTTAGGGAATATGAAGCTTTCTTT. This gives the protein CASSRFREYEAFF. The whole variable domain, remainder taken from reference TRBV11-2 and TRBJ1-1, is EAGVAQSPRYKIIEKRQSVAFWCNPISGHATLYWYQQILGQGPKLLIQFQNNGVVDDSQLPKDRFSAERLKGVDSTLKIQPAKLEDSAVYLCASSRFREYEAFFGQGTRLTVV.

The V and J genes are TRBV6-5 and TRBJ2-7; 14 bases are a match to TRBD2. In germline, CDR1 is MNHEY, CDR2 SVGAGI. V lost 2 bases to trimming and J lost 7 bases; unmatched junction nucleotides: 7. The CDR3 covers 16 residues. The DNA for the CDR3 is TGTGCCAGCAGTTACGGGCAGGGACTAGCGGGAGAAGAGCAGTACTTC. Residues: CASSYGQGLAGEEQYF.

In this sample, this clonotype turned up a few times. This chain's CDR3 is CASSLGAREGNQPQHF. The DNA for the CDR3 is TGTGCCAGCAGCTTAGGAGCCAGGGAGGGCAATCAGCCCCAGCATTTT. V usage is TRBV7-2 and J usage is TRBJ1-5, with a tentative D call TRBD1 (5 bases). Germline V gene lookup returns CDR1 SGHTA and CDR2 FQGNSA. CDR3 length: 16 amino acids. V lost 1 base and J lost 2, with 12 bases in between.

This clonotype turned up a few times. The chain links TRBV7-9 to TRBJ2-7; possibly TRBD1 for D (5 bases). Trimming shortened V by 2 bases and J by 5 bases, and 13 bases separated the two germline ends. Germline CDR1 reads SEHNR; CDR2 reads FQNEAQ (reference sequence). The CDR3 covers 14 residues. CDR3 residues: CASSLNRPRDEQYF. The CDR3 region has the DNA TGTGCCAGCAGCTTAAACAGGCCTCGGGACGAGCAGTACTTC.

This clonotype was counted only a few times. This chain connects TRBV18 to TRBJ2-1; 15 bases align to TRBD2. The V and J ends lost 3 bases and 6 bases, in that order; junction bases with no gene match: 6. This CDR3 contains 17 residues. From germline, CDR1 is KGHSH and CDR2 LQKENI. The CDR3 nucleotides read TGTGCCAGCTCACCCGGGACTAGCGGGAGGAAGGGCAATGAGCAGTTCTTC. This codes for CASSPGTSGRKGNEQFF.

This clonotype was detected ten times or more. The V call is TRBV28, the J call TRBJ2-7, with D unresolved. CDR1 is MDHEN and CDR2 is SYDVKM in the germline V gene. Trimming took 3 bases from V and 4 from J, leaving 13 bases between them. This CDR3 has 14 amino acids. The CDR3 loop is CASSFRWNLYEQYF. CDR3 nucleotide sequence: TGTGCCAGCAGTTTTAGATGGAATCTTTACGAGCAGTACTTC.

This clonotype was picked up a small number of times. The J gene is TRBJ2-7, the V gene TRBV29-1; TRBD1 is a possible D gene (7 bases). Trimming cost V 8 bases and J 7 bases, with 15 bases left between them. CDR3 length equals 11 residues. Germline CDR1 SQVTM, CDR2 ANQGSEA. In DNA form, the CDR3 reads TGCAGCTGGAGGGACAGCTGGGAGCAGTACTTC. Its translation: CSWRDSWEQYF.

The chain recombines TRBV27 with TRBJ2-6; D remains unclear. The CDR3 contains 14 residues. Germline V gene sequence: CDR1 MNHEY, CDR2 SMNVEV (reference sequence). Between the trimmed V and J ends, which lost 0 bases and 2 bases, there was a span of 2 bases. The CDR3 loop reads CASSLSPGANVLTF. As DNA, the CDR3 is TGTGCCAGCAGTTTATCGCCTGGGGCCAACGTCCTGACTTTC.

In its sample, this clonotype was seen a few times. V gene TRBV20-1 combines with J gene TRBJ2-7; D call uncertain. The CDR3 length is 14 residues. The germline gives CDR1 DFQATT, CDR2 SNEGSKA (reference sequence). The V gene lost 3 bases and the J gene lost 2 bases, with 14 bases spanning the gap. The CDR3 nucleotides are TGCAGTGCTAGTAGTGCCCCATTTACCTACGAGCAGTACTTC. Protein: CSASSAPFTYEQYF.